The 27 T cell receptor beta chains given below trace back to one sample, sequenced in a study of OX40 agonist ivuxolimab in advanced cancers. The library came from the immunoSEQ multiplex PCR assay. In its TCRdb copy, this immuneACCESS table keeps in-frame sequences only and misses some clones. Where compared with another copy, unresolved V genes explain less than half of these, and the others have no known cause. This sample gives around 50,000 clones in total; about four fifths of them show up just once. The top ten clones comprise 1.5% to 2% of the sample. Here the sequenced sample was CD4+ or CD8+ T cells sorted from blood, taken in a trial of the OX40 agonist ivuxolimab. The origin of the receptors is an adult with an advanced solid tumor such as melanoma, head and neck, liver or kidney cancer.

This chain joins TRBV6-5 and TRBJ2-7; TRBD1 is a possible D gene (6 bases). This CDR3 contains 15 residues. The germline CDR1 and CDR2 sequences are MNHEY and SVGAGI. Trimming pared 0 bases from V and 7 bases from J, leaving 16 bases between. CDR3 region: CASSYSGIPQGEQYF. The CDR3 DNA sequence: TGTGCCAGCAGTTACTCCGGGATCCCTCAGGGGGAGCAGTACTTC.

The chain is built from TRBV19 and TRBJ2-1; tentative D call: TRBD1 (6 bases). Looked up from germline, CDR1 is LNHDA and CDR2 is SQIVND (reference sequence). Trimming stripped 5 bases from V and 8 bases from J, with 13 bases between. The CDR3 has 13 amino acids. This chain's CDR3 is CASSLLGAYEQFF. The CDR3, as DNA: TGTGCCAGTAGTTTGTTGGGGGCCTATGAGCAGTTCTTC.

This clone came up once. V usage is TRBV19 and J usage is TRBJ2-7; 7 bases fit TRBD2. CDR3 size: 14 residues. The V gene end was trimmed by 7 bases and the J gene end by 7 bases; junction bases not matched to a gene: 13. CDR1 and CDR2 (germline): LNHDA, SQIVND (reference sequence). CDR3 protein: CASNPRAGLGEQYF. In nucleotides, the CDR3 is TGTGCCAGTAATCCCCGAGCGGGGCTCGGGGAGCAGTACTTC.

The chain carries TRBV6-6 and TRBJ2-7; 7 bases are shared with TRBD1. The germline CDR1 and CDR2 sequences are MNHNY and SVGAGI (reference sequence). The V gene end was trimmed by 6 bases and the J gene end by 2 bases; junction bases not matched to a gene: 4. This CDR3 is 13 amino acids long. CDR3 sequence: CASSPGTAYEQYF. CDR3 bases: TGTGCCAGCAGCCCGGGGACAGCCTACGAGCAGTACTTC.

V is TRBV20-1 and J is TRBJ2-5, with D tentatively TRBD1 (7 bases). CDR3 length equals 11 residues. The germline gives CDR1 DFQATT, CDR2 SNEGSKA (reference sequence). CDR3 bases: TGCCAGGGGGGATTCCAAGAGACCCAGTACTTC. Amino acids: CQGGFQETQYF.

The CDR3 reads CASSPMPSTSGNQPQHF. Written as DNA, the CDR3 is TGTGCCAGCTCACCAATGCCGTCGACATCGGGCAATCAGCCCCAGCATTTT. The chain has TRBV18 and TRBJ1-5, with D unresolved. With 2 bases removed from V and 2 bases from J, the gap between germline ends came to 16 bases. Germline CDR1 reads KGHSH; CDR2 reads LQKENI. CDR3 length: 17 amino acids.

This chain joins TRBV10-2 and TRBJ1-1; D is ambiguous. The length of the CDR3 is 13 residues. V lost 6 bases to trimming and J lost 4 bases, with 12 bases between them. Germline values: CDR1 WSHSY, CDR2 SAAADI. Written as DNA, the CDR3 is TGCGCCAGCAGATACGGCATTGTCACTGAAGCTTTCTTT. Its translation is CASRYGIVTEAFF.

This chain joins TRBV7-3 and TRBJ2-3, with D perhaps given as TRBD1 or TRBD2 (5 bases each). V lost 2 bases to trimming and J lost 6 bases, with 9 bases between them. The CDR3 totals 13 residues. The germline CDR1 and CDR2 sequences are SGHTA and FQGTGA. CDR3 in amino acids: CASSLPGRDTQYF. DNA for the CDR3: TGTGCCAGCAGCTTACCGGGACGCGATACGCAGTATTTT. Variable domain in full (rest from reference TRBV7-3 and TRBJ2-3): GAGVSQTPSNKVTEKGKYVELRCDPISGHTALYWYRQSLGQGPEFLIYFQGTGAADDSGLPNDRFFAVRPEGSVSTLKIQRTERGDSAVYLCASSLPGRDTQYFGPGTRLTVL.

The V and J genes are TRBV7-8 and TRBJ1-4; D call uncertain. V lost 1 base and J 9 bases, leaving 18 bases between the germline ends. CDR1 SGHVS and CDR2 FQNEAQ come from the germline V gene. The CDR3 is made up of 16 amino acids. The CDR3 DNA reads as TGTGCCAGCAGCTTAGGGGGTCGGACCGTCTCGAAAAAACTGTTTTTT. This translates into CASSLGGRTVSKKLFF.

This chain links TRBV9 with TRBJ2-7, with D perhaps TRBD2 (5 bases). The CDR3 is 16 residues long. Germline CDR1 reads SGDLS; CDR2 reads YYNGEE. The germline V and J ends were trimmed by 1 base and 0 bases, with 14 bases remaining between them. CDR3 nucleotides: TGTGCCAGCAGCGTAAATCCCGGGGTCCGCTCCTACGAGCAGTACTTC. This gives the protein CASSVNPGVRSYEQYF.

This clone appeared once. The chain couples TRBV10-1 to TRBJ1-1; tentatively, D is TRBD1 (5 bases). The V and J ends lost 6 bases and 9 bases respectively, with 14 bases between them. Per germline, CDR1 WNHNN and CDR2 SYGVQD (reference sequence). The CDR3 is 12 amino acids. The CDR3 region is CASSAAQGQAFF. For the CDR3, the DNA is TGCGCCAGCAGCGCCGCTCAGGGACAAGCTTTCTTT.

The CDR3 nucleotides are TGTGCCTTAAACAGGGGAGGGGATGAAAAACTGTTTTTT. This sequence encodes CALNRGGDEKLFF. The chain couples TRBV30 to TRBJ1-4; 7 bases map to TRBD1. The V gene end was trimmed by 7 bases and the J gene end by 6 bases; junction bases not matched to a gene: 8. The CDR3 extends over 13 amino acids. Germline V gene sequence: CDR1 GTSNPN, CDR2 SVGIG (reference sequence).

The V gene is TRBV6-6, the J gene TRBJ1-3, with 7 bases lining up with TRBD1. The trim removed 6 bases at V and 4 bases at J, leaving 6 bases unmatched. The CDR3 is 14 residues long. CDR1 is MNHNY, CDR2 SVGAGI, per germline (reference sequence). Here the CDR3 reads CASSLRGGGNTIYF. In DNA, the CDR3 is TGTGCCAGCAGCCTCAGGGGGGGCGGAAACACCATATATTTT.

The chain uses TRBV19 and TRBJ1-1, with D unclear. Looked up from germline, CDR1 is LNHDA and CDR2 is SQIVND (reference sequence). The CDR3 is made up of 12 amino acids. Trimming took off 3 bases at V and 5 bases at J, with 7 bases between the two ends. CDR3 DNA: TGTGCCAGTAGTATTAAAATGACTGAAGCTTTCTTT. The encoded protein is CASSIKMTEAFF.

V and J are TRBV6-1 and TRBJ1-5; D is possibly TRBD1 (5 bases). Looked up from germline, CDR1 is MNHNS and CDR2 is SASEGT. This CDR3 spans 13 amino acids. V lost 8 bases, J lost 7 bases, and 15 bases lay in between. The CDR3 protein is CASGQGSWQPQHF. In DNA, the CDR3 is TGTGCCAGCGGTCAGGGAAGTTGGCAGCCCCAGCATTTT.

There are a few counts of this clone. The CDR3 DNA sequence: TGCGCCAGCAGCCAGGGGACAGGGGGAGAGACCCAGTACTTC. Its protein product is CASSQGTGGETQYF. The chain combines TRBV4-1 with TRBJ2-5, with TRBD1 matching over 11 bases. From germline, CDR1 is MGHRA and CDR2 YSYEKL. The trim removed 3 bases at V and 4 bases at J, leaving 1 base unmatched. This CDR3 region has 14 residues.

Of note for this clone: The germline gene is not matched at one end of the junction; a read error may be the cause. This chain uses TRBV5-6 with TRBJ2-7, with TRBD1 identical over 8 bases. The length of the CDR3 is 12 residues. CDR1 is SGHDT, CDR2 YYEEEE, per germline. The CDR3 DNA reads as TGTGCCAGCAGCCTGGGGACAGGCCAGATGAACTTC. It specifies CASSLGTGQMNF.

V usage is TRBV4-2 and J usage is TRBJ2-1; the D is unclear. CDR3 length: 16 residues. In germline, CDR1 is LGHNA, CDR2 YNFKEQ. V was pared by 4 bases and J by 0 bases, with 13 bases between. Here the CDR3 reads CASSRLDIISYNEQFF. The CDR3 DNA reads as TGTGCCAGCAGCCGCCTTGACATAATCTCCTACAATGAGCAGTTCTTC.

The CDR3: CASSQDTTGGSGANVLTF. The CDR3, as DNA: TGCGCCAGCAGCCAAGATACTACAGGCGGCTCTGGGGCCAACGTCCTGACTTTC. This chain uses TRBV4-3 with TRBJ2-6; a possible D gene is TRBD1 (5 bases). The CDR3 loop spans 18 amino acids. V was shortened by 0 bases and J by 0 bases, with 12 bases between the two germline ends. Per germline, CDR1 LGHNA and CDR2 YSLEER.

The chain joins TRBV5-8 to TRBJ1-4; D gene ambiguous. Germline CDR1 and CDR2: SGHTS and YDEGEE. V lost 3 bases, J lost 14 bases, and 20 bases lay in between. The CDR3 runs 14 residues. The CDR3 DNA sequence: TGTGCCAGCAGCTCAGAGGTGATGGCCAAAATGCTGTTTTTT. This encodes CASSSEVMAKMLFF.

As concerns this clone: Given a much more abundant clone one base away, this may be a read error. The chain combines TRBV5-1 with TRBJ1-1; D is undetermined. The germline gives CDR1 SGHRS, CDR2 YFSETQ. V gave up 0 bases and J gave up 0 bases, with 3 bases separating them. This CDR3 is built from 13 residues. CDR3 residues: CASSLGVNTEAFF. The CDR3 DNA is TGCGCCAGCAGCTTGGGGGTGAACACTGAAGCTTTCTTT.

This clone was picked up one time. The V call is TRBV5-6, the J call TRBJ1-1; D uncertain. This CDR3 has 12 residues. V was clipped by 0 bases and J by 6 bases, with 6 bases between them. In germline, CDR1 is SGHDT, CDR2 YYEEEE. The CDR3 nucleotides read TGTGCCAGCAGCTTGGCGGGTCCTGAAGCTTTCTTT. Translation gives CASSLAGPEAFF.

This rearrangement joins TRBV4-2 to TRBJ2-3; D unresolved. V was shortened by 8 bases and J by 4 bases, with 16 bases between the two germline ends. The CDR3 extends over 14 amino acids. The germline CDR1 and CDR2 sequences are LGHNA and YNFKEQ. The CDR3 coding sequence is TGTGCCAGCTCCCTGGGGAAGGTCGCAGATACGCAGTATTTT. Its translation is CASSLGKVADTQYF.

The chain recombines TRBV5-1 with TRBJ2-6; D gene unclear. The CDR3 is 18 amino acids. CDR1 and CDR2 (germline): SGHRS, YFSETQ. The V end lost 5 bases, the J end lost 4 bases, and 22 bases lay between the germline ends. The CDR3 nucleotides read TGCGCCAGCAGTCGAGAACCCAACGCTTTGCAAGGGGCCAACGTCCTGACTTTC. It yields the protein CASSREPNALQGANVLTF.

This clone has just a few counts. The rearrangement links TRBV14 to TRBJ2-5; either TRBD1 or TRBD2 may supply D (5 bases each). This CDR3 has 13 amino acids. The ends were cut back, 2 bases at V and 5 bases at J, with 9 bases in the middle. The germline V gene has CDR1 SGHDN and CDR2 FVKESK. CDR3 in amino acids: CASSQPGAETQYF. DNA of the CDR3: TGTGCCAGCAGCCAACCCGGGGCGGAGACCCAGTACTTC.

Worth noting for this clone: Sequence at one end of the junction differs from germline and may be a read error. This rearrangement joins TRBV7-7 to TRBJ2-7; no definite D call. Per the germline V gene, CDR1 is SSHAT and CDR2 is FNYEAQ (reference sequence). This CDR3 has 13 amino acids. CDR3 amino acids: CASSLQPGNEQYF. DNA of the CDR3: TGTGCTAGCAGCTTACAGCCGGGTAACGAGCAGTACTTC.

The V gene is TRBV4-3, the J gene TRBJ1-3, with D unclear. The CDR3 covers 14 residues. V was shortened by 0 bases and J by 6 bases, with 9 bases between the two germline ends. The germline gives CDR1 LGHNA, CDR2 YSLEER. The CDR3 DNA reads as TGCGCCAGCAGCCAAGAATCGGGAATAAACACCATATATTTT. Its translation: CASSQESGINTIYF.